The 10 T cell receptor beta chains in this list originate from one sample, sequenced in a study of CD8+ T cells in alopecia areata (dated by TCRdb to the late 2010s). The intended sense of this specimen's time point label: baseline before oral tofacitinib. Preparation of the library involved the immunoSEQ multiplex PCR assay. RNA was extracted from all samples and reverse transcribed into cDNA as template for TCR sequencing. The source is immuneACCESS, and TCRdb retained only in-frame sequences with V and J called. Part of the clones is not carried over; for the studies checked, unresolved V genes explain less than half of this, and the remainder is unexplained. Across this sample there are hundreds of thousands of clones, with 65% to 70% seen only once. Clones ranked in the top ten supply around 1.2% of the sample. The input for sequencing was CD4+ T cells sorted from blood, taken at week 0. The source is a human donor with alopecia areata.

This clone was seen a single time. The V gene is TRBV7-9, the J gene TRBJ2-5; D gene unclear. The CDR3 is 11 amino acids. Trimming removed 1 base at V and 7 bases at J, with 4 bases between. Germline assignment: CDR1 SEHNR and CDR2 FQNEAQ (reference sequence). CDR3 bases: TGTGCCAGCAGCTTAGACTGGACCCAGTACTTC. Amino acid sequence: CASSLDWTQYF.

The DNA of the CDR3 is TGTGCCAGCACGGAGGCCCTTAGGGAGCAGTACTTC. It translates to CASTEALREQYF. The chain has TRBV2 and TRBJ2-7, with a weak D call TRBD2 (5 bases). This CDR3 is 12 amino acids long. The V gene's germline CDR1 is SNHLY and CDR2 FYNNEI. Deletions cut 7 bases from V and 7 bases from J, with 14 bases between.

This clone was observed once. This chain uses TRBV30 with TRBJ1-2; D is undetermined. Germline assignment: CDR1 GTSNPN and CDR2 SVGIG (reference sequence). This CDR3 region has 12 residues. The germline V and J ends were trimmed by 6 bases and 4 bases, with 12 bases remaining between them. The CDR3, as DNA: TGTGCCTGCGGTGCGGATCTCTATGGCTACACCTTC. It codes for CACGADLYGYTF.

Written as DNA, the CDR3 is TGTGCCAGCAGCCCCTCCACCGCGGCCACAGATACGCAGTATTTT. Translated: CASSPSTAATDTQYF. The gene calls are TRBV7-9 and TRBJ2-3; unclear D gene. The germline V and J ends were trimmed by 5 bases and 2 bases, with 14 bases remaining between them. The CDR3 contains 15 residues. The germline CDR1 and CDR2 sequences are SEHNR and FQNEAQ (reference sequence).

V and J are TRBV6-6 and TRBJ2-5, with 11 bases matching TRBD2. V shed 10 bases, J shed 3 bases, and the junction held 7 bases outside the gene matches. The CDR3 sequence is 14 residues long. Germline CDR1 is MNHNY and CDR2 is SVGAGI (reference sequence). The CDR3 DNA follows: TGTGCCACCTCGACTAGCGGGGCCAAAGAGACCCAGTACTTC. Protein sequence: CATSTSGAKETQYF.

A single count supports this clone. The gene calls are TRBV4-2 and TRBJ1-2; D gene uncertain. The CDR3 length is 12 residues. Per germline, CDR1 LGHNA and CDR2 YNFKEQ. Trimming cost V 2 bases and J 11 bases, with 12 bases left between them. CDR3 in amino acids: CASSQLSHKYTF. DNA for the CDR3: TGTGCCAGCAGCCAACTCTCCCACAAGTACACCTTC.

The chain employs TRBV30 and TRBJ2-7; TRBD1 matches 11 bases. V lost 2 bases to trimming and J lost 3 bases; unmatched junction nucleotides: 9. CDR3 size: 16 residues. The germline V gene encodes CDR1 GTSNPN and CDR2 SVGIG (reference sequence). CDR3 coding DNA: TGTGCCTGGAGTACCCCCCCGGACAGGGGGCACTACGAGCAGTACTTC. Translation: CAWSTPPDRGHYEQYF.

This clone was observed a handful of times. The V call is TRBV6-5, the J call TRBJ1-1, with no clear D. The CDR3 totals 12 residues. CDR1 is MNHEY, CDR2 SVGAGI, per germline. V lost 5 bases and J 2 bases, leaving 6 bases between the germline ends. In DNA, the CDR3 is TGTGCCAGCAGTCGGACCAACACTGAAGCTTTCTTT. Translation gives CASSRTNTEAFF.

This rearrangement joins TRBV29-1 to TRBJ1-2, with D perhaps matching TRBD1 (5 bases). The CDR3 covers 13 residues. Trimming pared 7 bases from V and 0 bases from J, leaving 12 bases between. CDR1 and CDR2 (germline): SQVTM, ANQGSEA. Here the CDR3 DNA reads TGCAGCGCAGGAGGGACCTCTAACTATGGCTACACCTTC. Translating gives CSAGGTSNYGYTF.

As for this clone: This CDR3 is also generated by other DNA sequences in the sample. This sequence joins TRBV30 and TRBJ1-5; the D gene is possibly TRBD1 (6 bases). The germline V gene has CDR1 GTSNPN and CDR2 SVGIG (reference sequence). With 0 bases removed from V and 2 bases from J, the gap between germline ends came to 11 bases. The CDR3 loop spans 15 amino acids. The chain's CDR3 is CAWSVRAGGNQPQHF. The CDR3 bases are TGTGCCTGGAGTGTGAGGGCAGGGGGCAATCAGCCCCAGCATTTT.